The 18 T cell receptor beta chains in this list originate from one sample, sequenced in a study of blood T cell repertoires in COVID-19. Only in-frame clones appear in the TCRdb table, and some are missing; sequencing was by immunoSEQ multiplex PCR. This sample yields about 260,000 clones, of which about 85% are seen a single time; about 4% belongs to the top ten. Sequenced material: peripheral blood. The receptors come from a man between 60 and 75 years old who had recovered from COVID-19.

V and J are TRBV5-6 and TRBJ2-7; D call uncertain. V dropped 0 bases and J dropped 0 bases, with 10 bases sitting between them. The CDR3 contains 15 residues. Germline loops: CDR1 SGHDT, CDR2 YYEEEE. CDR3 bases: TGTGCCAGCAGCTTGGCCGGCAGAGGCTCCTACGAGCAGTACTTC. Its protein product is CASSLAGRGSYEQYF.

The chain carries TRBV7-9 and TRBJ1-5; D uncertain. V lost 3 bases, J lost 4 bases, and 13 bases lay in between. Germline V lookup: CDR1 SEHNR, CDR2 FQNEAQ (reference sequence). This CDR3 has 15 amino acids. This CDR3 reads CASSFAGGPNQPQHF. The CDR3 coding sequence is TGTGCCAGCAGCTTTGCGGGTGGGCCAAATCAGCCCCAGCATTTT.

The chain employs TRBV14 and TRBJ2-7, with D perhaps TRBD1 (6 bases). Germline lookup yields CDR1 SGHDN and CDR2 FVKESK. The CDR3 covers 14 residues. With 6 bases removed from V and 0 bases from J, the gap between germline ends came to 12 bases. The CDR3 is CASSYGTTSYEQYF. The CDR3 DNA follows: TGTGCCAGCAGTTACGGGACAACCTCCTACGAGCAGTACTTC.

The chain recombines TRBV5-1 with TRBJ2-1; 7 bases match TRBD1. Germline values: CDR1 SGHRS, CDR2 YFSETQ. The CDR3 is 16 amino acids. The J segment lost 8 bases and the V segment lost 4 bases, leaving 15 bases of the junction unmatched. CDR3 in DNA: TGCGCCAGCAGCGCATTCCGGGACAGCTCCCCCCATGAGCAGTTCTTC. Translation: CASSAFRDSSPHEQFF.

The rearrangement uses TRBV5-4 and TRBJ1-1, with a tentative D call TRBD1 (6 bases). Trimming pared 5 bases from V and 1 base from J, leaving 27 bases between. This CDR3 comprises 19 residues. Germline-derived CDR1 and CDR2 are SGHNT and YYREEE (reference sequence). CDR3 residues: CASRRDFSWMGGRNTEAFF. In nucleotides, the CDR3 is TGTGCCAGCAGGCGTGACTTCTCCTGGATGGGGGGGCGGAACACTGAAGCTTTCTTT.

The V gene is TRBV7-9, the J gene TRBJ1-4; D not resolved. Trimming took 2 bases from V and 6 from J, leaving 10 bases between them. CDR1 SEHNR and CDR2 FQNEAQ come from the germline V gene (reference sequence). CDR3 length: 14 amino acids. In nucleotides, the CDR3 is TGTGCCAGCAGCTTACAGGTTTATGATGAAAAACTGTTTTTT. As protein: CASSLQVYDEKLFF.

This clone was seen only once. V gene TRBV5-4 combines with J gene TRBJ1-5, with a tentative D call TRBD1 (5 bases). CDR3 length: 16 residues. Germline loops: CDR1 SGHNT, CDR2 YYREEE (reference sequence). The germline V and J ends were trimmed by 3 bases and 2 bases, with 15 bases remaining between them. The CDR3 is CASSSSAGGGNQPQHF. The CDR3 DNA reads TGTGCCAGCAGCTCTTCCGCTGGGGGGGGCAATCAGCCCCAGCATTTT.

The J gene is TRBJ1-2, the V gene TRBV30; 9 nucleotides line up with TRBD1. V was clipped by 8 bases and J by 1 base; unmatched bases: 5. This CDR3 has 13 residues. The V gene's germline CDR1 is GTSNPN and CDR2 SVGIG (reference sequence). CDR3 amino acids: CAGTGSRNYGYTF. In DNA, the CDR3 is TGTGCCGGGACAGGGTCTCGTAACTATGGCTACACCTTC.

The chain links TRBV3-1 (or the pseudogene TRBV3-2) to TRBJ2-3, with 7 bases aligning to TRBD2. With 0 bases clipped from V and 0 bases from J, the junction kept 6 bases outside the gene matches. This CDR3 comprises 17 residues. Germline CDR1 and CDR2: LGHDT and YNNKEL (reference sequence). The CDR3 protein is CASSQEGAGVSTDTQYF. Written as DNA, the CDR3 is TGTGCCAGCAGCCAAGAGGGTGCGGGGGTTAGCACAGATACGCAGTATTTT.

This sequence joins TRBV5-5 and TRBJ2-7; perhaps TRBD2 as D (6 bases). Trimming left V 4 bases short and J 0 bases short, with 20 bases between. Germline CDR1 is SGHKS and CDR2 is YYEKEE (reference sequence). The CDR3 has 17 residues. The CDR3 here is CASSPELLASSSYEQYF. CDR3 DNA sequence: TGTGCCAGCAGCCCAGAACTTCTAGCGAGCAGCTCCTACGAGCAGTACTTC.

This chain uses TRBV29-1 with TRBJ2-5; D might be TRBD2 (5 bases). Germline V gene lookup returns CDR1 SQVTM and CDR2 ANQGSEA. V was clipped by 4 bases and J by 1 base, with 10 bases between them. The CDR3 has 13 amino acids. CDR3 in amino acids: CSVAPGVQETQYF. The CDR3, as DNA: TGCAGCGTTGCCCCCGGGGTCCAAGAGACCCAGTACTTC. The full variable domain, with the rest looked up from reference TRBV29-1 and TRBJ2-5, is SAVISQKPSRDICQRGTSLTIQCQVDSQVTMMFWYRQQPGQSLTLIATANQGSEATYESGFVIDKFPISRPNLTFSTLTVSNMSPEDSSIYLCSVAPGVQETQYFGPGTRLLVL.

The chain is built from TRBV4-2 and TRBJ1-6; D ambiguous. Trimming took off 0 bases at V and 0 bases at J, with 15 bases between the two ends. Germline CDR1 and CDR2: LGHNA and YNFKEQ. The CDR3 length is 19 residues. The CDR3 DNA reads TGTGCCAGCAGCCAAGAACGCCTCCGGGGAAGCTCCTATAATTCACCCCTCCACTTT. Amino acids: CASSQERLRGSSYNSPLHF.

CDR3 coding DNA: TGTGCCAGTAGTACCTCAGGAGGGGCCCTCGGTTACGAGCAGTACTTC. This gives the protein CASSTSGGALGYEQYF. The rearrangement uses TRBV19 and TRBJ2-7, with D possibly TRBD2 on 6 matching bases. Germline V gene lookup returns CDR1 LNHDA and CDR2 SQIVND (reference sequence). The V end was cut by 4 bases, the J end by 4 bases, with 20 bases between. The CDR3 covers 16 residues.

The rearrangement links TRBV9 to TRBJ2-3, with TRBD2 as a possible D gene (6 bases). The V and J ends lost 0 bases and 3 bases respectively, with 20 bases between them. Germline V lookup: CDR1 SGDLS, CDR2 YYNGEE. The CDR3 spans 18 residues. The CDR3 protein is CASSVVPSRGRWTDTQYF. CDR3 bases: TGTGCCAGCAGCGTAGTTCCCTCCCGGGGGAGATGGACAGATACGCAGTATTTT.

In its sample, this clone was seen once. This chain joins TRBV3-1 (or the pseudogene TRBV3-2) and TRBJ1-6; D is unresolved. Germline CDR1 reads LGHDT; CDR2 reads YNNKEL (reference sequence). This CDR3 has 15 residues. The V end was cut by 4 bases, the J end by 8 bases, with 15 bases between. The CDR3 region is CASSRFTSGDSPLHF. In DNA form, the CDR3 reads TGTGCCAGCAGCCGCTTTACATCGGGTGATTCACCCCTCCACTTT.

The J gene is TRBJ2-7, the V gene TRBV5-1; tentatively, D is TRBD1 (6 bases). Germline lookup yields CDR1 SGHRS and CDR2 YFSETQ. The CDR3 loop spans 13 amino acids. The germline V and J ends were trimmed by 4 bases and 1 base, with 9 bases remaining between them. CDR3 DNA: TGCGCCAGCAGCCCTGGACAGTCCTACGAGCAGTACTTC. This encodes CASSPGQSYEQYF.

The CDR3 here is CASSQSDTEAFF. CDR3 bases: TGTGCCAGCAGCCAGTCAGACACTGAAGCTTTCTTT. The V gene is TRBV4-2, the J gene TRBJ1-1; no firm D call. The CDR3 totals 12 residues. V lost 3 bases and J 3 bases, leaving 5 bases between the germline ends. Looked up from germline, CDR1 is LGHNA and CDR2 is YNFKEQ.

The chain employs TRBV2 and TRBJ1-2; unclear D gene. Between the trimmed V and J ends, which lost 3 bases and 5 bases, there was a span of 13 bases. CDR1 is SNHLY and CDR2 is FYNNEI in the germline V gene. The CDR3 extends over 14 amino acids. The CDR3 is CASSDALSVYGYTF. CDR3 in DNA: TGTGCCAGCAGTGATGCCCTTTCAGTTTATGGCTACACCTTC.